This T cell receptor beta chain was documented in a study of blood T cell repertoires in COVID-19. Repertoires were generated with immunoSEQ multiplex PCR, while TCRdb's copy carries only in-frame clones and drops some. Here the sample spans roughly 250,000 clones, around 88% being singletons. The CDR3 contains 13 residues. The V end lost 7 bases, the J end lost 8 bases, and 11 bases lay between the germline ends. The germline V gene encodes CDR1 KGHDR and CDR2 SFDVKD. The source of this sequence is a woman in her 40s with acute COVID-19. The rearrangement uses TRBV24-1 and TRBJ1-6; tentative D call: TRBD1 (6 bases). The sequenced sample consisted of PBMCs or T cells enriched from blood (not recorded which). The CDR3 reads CATRRDNHSPLHF. The CDR3 DNA reads as TGTGCCACCAGGAGGGACAATCATTCACCCCTCCACTTT.